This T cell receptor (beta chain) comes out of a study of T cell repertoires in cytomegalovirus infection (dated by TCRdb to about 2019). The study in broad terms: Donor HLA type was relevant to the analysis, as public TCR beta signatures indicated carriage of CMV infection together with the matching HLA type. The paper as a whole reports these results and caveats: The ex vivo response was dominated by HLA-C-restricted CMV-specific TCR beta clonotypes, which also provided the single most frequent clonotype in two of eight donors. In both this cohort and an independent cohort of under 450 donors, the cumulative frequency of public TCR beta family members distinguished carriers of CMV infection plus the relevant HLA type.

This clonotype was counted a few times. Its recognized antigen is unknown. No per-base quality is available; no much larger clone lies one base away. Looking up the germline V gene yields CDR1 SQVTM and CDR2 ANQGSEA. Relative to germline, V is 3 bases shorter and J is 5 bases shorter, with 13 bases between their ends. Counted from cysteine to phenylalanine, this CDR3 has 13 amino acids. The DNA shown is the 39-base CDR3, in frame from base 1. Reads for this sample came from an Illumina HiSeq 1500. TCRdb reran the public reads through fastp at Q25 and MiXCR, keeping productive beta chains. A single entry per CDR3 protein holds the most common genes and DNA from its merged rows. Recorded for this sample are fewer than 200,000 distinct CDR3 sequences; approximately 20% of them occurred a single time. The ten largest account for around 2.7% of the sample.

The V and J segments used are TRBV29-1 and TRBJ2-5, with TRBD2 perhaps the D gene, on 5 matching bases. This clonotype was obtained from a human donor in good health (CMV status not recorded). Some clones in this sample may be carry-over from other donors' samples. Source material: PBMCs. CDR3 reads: CSVEKGRRETQYF. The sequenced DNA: TGCAGCGTTGAGAAGGGTCGGAGGGAGACCCAGTACTTC.